This TCR beta chain was documented in a study of blood T cell repertoires in COVID-19. Study details: Acute and convalescent COVID-19 specimens originated in the United States, Italy and Spain. T cells, B-cell-depleted T cells, or PBMCs provided the cDNA or gDNA that served as material.

Unmatched junction bases numbered 7, after V lost 9 bases and J lost 4 bases. CDR1 and CDR2 from the germline V gene are MNHEY and SVGAGI. This CDR3 is 13 amino acids long. The authors' processing: Counts of nucleated cells, estimated from reference gene primer amplification, were obtained. Data came from immunoSEQ multiplex PCR; TCRdb stores just in-frame clones and leaves some out. The V and J calls and the clone size are those of that table, but D and trimming were determined from the DNA. The data show under 150,000 clones, about 77% seen once. The sample consisted of peripheral blood. This clonotype was obtained from a human donor in a cohort sampled during active COVID-19. The chain carries TRBV6-5 and TRBJ1-1, with 8 bases matching TRBD1. The CDR3 DNA is TGTGCCAGTGACAGGGGAGAAGGCACTGAAGCTTTCTTT. As protein: CASDRGEGTEAFF.